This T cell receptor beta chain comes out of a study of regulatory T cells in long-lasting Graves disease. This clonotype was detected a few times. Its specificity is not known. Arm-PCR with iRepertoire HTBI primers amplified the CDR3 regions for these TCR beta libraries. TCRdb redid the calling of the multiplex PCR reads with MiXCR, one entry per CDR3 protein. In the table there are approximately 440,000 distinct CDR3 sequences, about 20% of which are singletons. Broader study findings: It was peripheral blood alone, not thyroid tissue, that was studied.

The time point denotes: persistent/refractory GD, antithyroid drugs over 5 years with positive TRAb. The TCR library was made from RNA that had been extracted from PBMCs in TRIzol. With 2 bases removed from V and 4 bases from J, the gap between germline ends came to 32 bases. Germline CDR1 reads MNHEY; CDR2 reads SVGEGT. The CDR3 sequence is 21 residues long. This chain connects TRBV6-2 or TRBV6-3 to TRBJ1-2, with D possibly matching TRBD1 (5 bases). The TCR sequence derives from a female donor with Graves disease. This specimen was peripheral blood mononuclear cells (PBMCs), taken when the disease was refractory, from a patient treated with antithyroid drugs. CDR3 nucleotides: TGTGCCAGCAGTTACCCGCAGGTCGTGACAGCGACACACTCGAAGGGCTATGGCTACACCTTC. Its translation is CASSYPQVVTATHSKGYGYTF.